This T cell receptor beta chain was sequenced for a study of vaccination and CD4 T cells after COVID-19. Looking at the study overall: Convalescent donors: six male, four female; seven Caucasian, two Asian, one multiracial, two Hispanic. Study results and caveats: Post-infection sampling omitted early timepoints and covered relatively few convalescent patients.

In regard to this clonotype: Its specificity is unknown.

Described time point: late sampling 161 to 241 days after vaccination in a few convalescent patients. As to treatment: approximately nine-day PBMC culture with coronavirus spike peptide pools or control peptides (ViraFEST assay). Around 2.1 million PBMCs went into each well for culture with 10 IU/ml IL-2 and about 10 ug/ml peptide pools. Scientists separated out CD4+ T cells through negative selection following 10 days in culture. The CDR3 contains 18 residues. Germline V CDR1 and CDR2: MGHRA, YSYEKL. V shed 4 bases and J 2 bases; nucleotides not matched to a gene: 15. The Oncomine TCR Beta short-read assay sequenced DNA from cultured CD4+ T cells. TCRdb ran MiXCR on the PCR reads and lists one entry per CDR3 protein. The sample shows 20,000 to 25,000 distinct CDR3 sequences, more than 45% of them seen only once.

This chain uses TRBV4-1 with TRBJ1-2, with 8 positions matching TRBD1. This sequence was found in a human donor who had recovered from COVID-19. Source: CD4+ T cells from blood, cultured in vitro, taken about 7 months after SARS-CoV-2 vaccination. CDR3 in amino acids: CASSPTSRGDRRNYGYTF. For the CDR3, the DNA is TGCGCCAGCAGCCCCACCAGCCGGGGGGACAGGAGAAACTATGGCTACACCTTC.